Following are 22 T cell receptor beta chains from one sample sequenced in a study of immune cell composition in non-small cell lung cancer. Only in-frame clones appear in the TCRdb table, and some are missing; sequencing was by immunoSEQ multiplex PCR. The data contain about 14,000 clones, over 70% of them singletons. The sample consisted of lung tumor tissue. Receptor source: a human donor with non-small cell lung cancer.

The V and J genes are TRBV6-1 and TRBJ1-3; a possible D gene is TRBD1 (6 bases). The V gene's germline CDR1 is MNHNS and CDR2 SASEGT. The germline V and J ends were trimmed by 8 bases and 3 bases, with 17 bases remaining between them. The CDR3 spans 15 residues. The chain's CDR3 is CASGWGLRHGNTIYF. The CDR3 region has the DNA TGTGCCAGCGGGTGGGGGCTTAGACATGGAAACACCATATATTTT.

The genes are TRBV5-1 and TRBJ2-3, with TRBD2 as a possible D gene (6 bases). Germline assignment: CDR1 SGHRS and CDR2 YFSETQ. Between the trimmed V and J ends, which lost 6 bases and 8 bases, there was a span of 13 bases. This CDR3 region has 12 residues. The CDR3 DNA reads TGCGCCAGCATCGGAGGGAGAGGTACGCAGTATTTT. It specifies CASIGGRGTQYF. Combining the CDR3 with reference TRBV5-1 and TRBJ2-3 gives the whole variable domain KAGVTQTPRYLIKTRGQQVTLSCSPISGHRSVSWYQQTPGQGLQFLFEYFSETQRNKGNFPGRFSGRQFSNSRSEMNVSTLELGDSALYLCASIGGRGTQYFGPGTRLTVL.

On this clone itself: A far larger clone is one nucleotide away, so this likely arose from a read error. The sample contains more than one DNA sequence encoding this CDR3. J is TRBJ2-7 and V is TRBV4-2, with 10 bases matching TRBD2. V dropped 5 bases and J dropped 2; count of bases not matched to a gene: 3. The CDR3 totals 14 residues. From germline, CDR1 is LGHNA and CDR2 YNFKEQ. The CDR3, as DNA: TGTGCCAGCAGCGAAGGACTAGCGGCCTACGAGCAGTACTTC. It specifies CASSEGLAAYEQYF.

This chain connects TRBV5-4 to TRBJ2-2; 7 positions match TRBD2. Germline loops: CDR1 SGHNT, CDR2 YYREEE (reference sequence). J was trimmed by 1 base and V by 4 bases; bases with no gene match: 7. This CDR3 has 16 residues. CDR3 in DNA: TGTGCCAGCAGCACGGCCGGGACTATGAACACCGGGGAGCTGTTTTTT. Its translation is CASSTAGTMNTGELFF. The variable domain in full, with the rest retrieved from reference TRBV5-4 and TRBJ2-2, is ETGVTQSPTHLIKTRGQQVTLRCSSQSGHNTVSWYQQALGQGPQFIFQYYREEENGRGNFPPRFSGLQFPNYSSELNVNALELDDSALYLCASSTAGTMNTGELFFGEGSRLTVL.

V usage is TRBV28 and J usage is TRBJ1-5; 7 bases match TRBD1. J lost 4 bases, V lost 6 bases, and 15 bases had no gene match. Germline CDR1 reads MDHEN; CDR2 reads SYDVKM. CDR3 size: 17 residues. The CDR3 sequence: CASRDHTGQVGNQPQHF. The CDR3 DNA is TGTGCCAGCAGGGATCATACCGGACAGGTTGGAAATCAGCCCCAGCATTTT.

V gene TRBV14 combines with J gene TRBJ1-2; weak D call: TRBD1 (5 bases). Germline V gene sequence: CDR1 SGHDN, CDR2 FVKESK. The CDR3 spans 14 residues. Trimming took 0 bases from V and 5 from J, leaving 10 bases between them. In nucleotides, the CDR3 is TGTGCCAGCAGCCAAGACCGGACACTTTATGGCTACACCTTC. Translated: CASSQDRTLYGYTF.

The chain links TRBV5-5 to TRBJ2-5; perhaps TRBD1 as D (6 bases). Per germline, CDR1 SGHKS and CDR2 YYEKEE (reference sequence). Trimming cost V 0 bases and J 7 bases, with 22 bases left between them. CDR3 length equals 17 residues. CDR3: CASSLGPVTGGAGTQYF. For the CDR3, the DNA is TGTGCCAGCAGCTTGGGACCCGTGACAGGTGGGGCCGGGACCCAGTACTTC.

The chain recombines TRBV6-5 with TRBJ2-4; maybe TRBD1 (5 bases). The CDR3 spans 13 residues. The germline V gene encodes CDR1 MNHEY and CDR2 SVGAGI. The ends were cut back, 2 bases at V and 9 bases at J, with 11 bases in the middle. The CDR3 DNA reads TGTGCCAGCAGTTACGACAGCAAAGGCATTCAGTACTTC. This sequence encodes CASSYDSKGIQYF.

The CDR3 region is CASSSGASGELFF. DNA of the CDR3: TGTGCCAGCAGCTCAGGAGCGTCCGGGGAGCTGTTTTTT. This chain connects TRBV11-2 to TRBJ2-2; unclear D gene. The germline V gene encodes CDR1 SGHAT and CDR2 FQNNGV. The CDR3 consists of 13 residues. V was pared by 4 bases and J by 6 bases, with 9 bases between.

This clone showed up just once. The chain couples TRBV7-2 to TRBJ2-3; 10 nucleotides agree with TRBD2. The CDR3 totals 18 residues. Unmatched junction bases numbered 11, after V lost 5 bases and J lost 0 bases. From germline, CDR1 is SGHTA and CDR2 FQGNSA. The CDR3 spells CASSPWASGGSSTDTQYF. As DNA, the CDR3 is TGTGCCAGCAGCCCCTGGGCTAGCGGGGGCTCCAGCACAGATACGCAGTATTTT.

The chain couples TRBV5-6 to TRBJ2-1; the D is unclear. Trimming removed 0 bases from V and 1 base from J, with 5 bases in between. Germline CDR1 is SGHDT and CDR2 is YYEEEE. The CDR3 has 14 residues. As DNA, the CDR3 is TGTGCCAGCAGCTTGGTGGAGTCCTACAATGAGCAGTTCTTC. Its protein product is CASSLVESYNEQFF.

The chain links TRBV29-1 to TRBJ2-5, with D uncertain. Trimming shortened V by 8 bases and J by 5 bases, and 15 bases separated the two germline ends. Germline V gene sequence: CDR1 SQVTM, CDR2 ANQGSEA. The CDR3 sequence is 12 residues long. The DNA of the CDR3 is TGCAGCCATTTTGGGCAGTCGGAGACCCAGTACTTC. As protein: CSHFGQSETQYF.

CDR3 in amino acids: CASKTPTNEQFF. CDR3 sequence (DNA): TGTGCCAGCAAGACCCCTACCAATGAGCAGTTCTTC. This chain links TRBV6-5 with TRBJ2-1; D not resolved. V gave up 7 bases and J gave up 6 bases, with 10 bases separating them. CDR1 MNHEY and CDR2 SVGAGI come from the germline V gene. The CDR3 has 12 amino acids.

The CDR3 loop reads CASSPRTNTGELFF. The CDR3 coding sequence is TGTGCCAGTTCTCCGCGAACGAACACCGGGGAGCTGTTTTTT. The chain employs TRBV19 and TRBJ2-2; D is undetermined. The CDR3 totals 14 residues. Trimming shortened V by 8 bases and J by 0 bases, and 10 bases separated the two germline ends. Germline V lookup: CDR1 LNHDA, CDR2 SQIVND (reference sequence).

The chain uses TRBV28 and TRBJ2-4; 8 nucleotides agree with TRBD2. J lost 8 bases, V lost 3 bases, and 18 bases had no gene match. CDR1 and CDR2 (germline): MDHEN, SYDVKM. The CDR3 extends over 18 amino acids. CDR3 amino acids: CASSFWDREGKGRDIQYF. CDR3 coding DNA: TGTGCCAGCAGTTTCTGGGACCGGGAGGGCAAGGGGAGGGACATTCAGTACTTC.

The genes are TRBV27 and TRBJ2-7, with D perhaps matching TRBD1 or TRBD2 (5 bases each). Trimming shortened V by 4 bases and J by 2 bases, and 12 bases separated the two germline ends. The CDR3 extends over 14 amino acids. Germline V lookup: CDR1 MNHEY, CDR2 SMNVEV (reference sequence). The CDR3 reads CASSSRDLAYEQYF. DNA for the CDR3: TGTGCCAGCAGTTCCCGGGACCTAGCCTACGAGCAGTACTTC.

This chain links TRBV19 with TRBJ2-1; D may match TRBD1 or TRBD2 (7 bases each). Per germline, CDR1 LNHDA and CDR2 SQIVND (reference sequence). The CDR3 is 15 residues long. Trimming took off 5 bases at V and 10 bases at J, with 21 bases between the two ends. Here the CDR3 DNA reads TGTGCCAGTAGTTCGACCAGGGGGGGGACAAAGGAGCAGTTCTTC. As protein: CASSSTRGGTKEQFF. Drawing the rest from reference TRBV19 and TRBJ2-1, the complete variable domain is DGGITQSPKYLFRKEGQNVTLSCEQNLNHDAMYWYRQDPGQGLRLIYYSQIVNDFQKGDIAEGYSVSREKKESFPLTVTSAQKNPTAFYLCASSSTRGGTKEQFFGPGTRLTVL.

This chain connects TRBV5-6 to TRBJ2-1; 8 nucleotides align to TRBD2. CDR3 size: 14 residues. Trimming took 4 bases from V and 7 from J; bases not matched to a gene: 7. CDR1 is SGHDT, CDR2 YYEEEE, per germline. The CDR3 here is CASSLGTSWNEQFF. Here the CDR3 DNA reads TGTGCCAGCAGCCTAGGGACTAGTTGGAATGAGCAGTTCTTC. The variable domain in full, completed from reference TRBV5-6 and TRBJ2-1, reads DAGVTQSPTHLIKTRGQQVTLRCSPKSGHDTVSWYQQALGQGPQFIFQYYEEEERQRGNFPDRFSGHQFPNYSSELNVNALLLGDSALYLCASSLGTSWNEQFFGPGTRLTVL.

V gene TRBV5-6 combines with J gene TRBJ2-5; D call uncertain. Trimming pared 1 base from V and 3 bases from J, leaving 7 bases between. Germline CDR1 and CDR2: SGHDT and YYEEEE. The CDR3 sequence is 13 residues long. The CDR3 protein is CASSLRLEETQYF. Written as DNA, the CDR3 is TGTGCCAGCAGCTTGCGGCTAGAAGAGACCCAGTACTTC.

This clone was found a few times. The CDR3 nucleotides read TGTGCCAGCAGCTCGGGGCAGGGGGCCTCCTACAATGAGCAGTTCTTC. This sequence encodes CASSSGQGASYNEQFF. The V and J genes are TRBV27 and TRBJ2-1; 8 bases fit TRBD1. Germline-derived CDR1 and CDR2 are MNHEY and SMNVEV (reference sequence). Trimming at V came to 6 bases and at J to 0 bases, leaving 7 bases not matched to a gene. The CDR3 covers 16 residues.

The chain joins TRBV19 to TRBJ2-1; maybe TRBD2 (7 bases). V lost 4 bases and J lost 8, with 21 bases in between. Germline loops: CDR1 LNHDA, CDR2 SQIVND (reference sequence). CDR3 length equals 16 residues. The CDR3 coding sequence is TGTGCCAGTAGTACTGGGAGGGGGTCGGGGTTGTATGAGCAGTTCTTC. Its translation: CASSTGRGSGLYEQFF.

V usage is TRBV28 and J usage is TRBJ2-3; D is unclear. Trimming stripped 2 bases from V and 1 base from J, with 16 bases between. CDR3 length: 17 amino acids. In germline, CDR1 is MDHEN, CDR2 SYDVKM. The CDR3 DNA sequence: TGTGCCAGCAGTTTAGGTGTTGCGATGCCCCGCACAGATACGCAGTATTTT. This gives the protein CASSLGVAMPRTDTQYF.